The sequence of this TCR beta chain was determined in a study of T cells in localized non-small cell lung cancer. Using immunoSEQ multiplex PCR, the repertoire was profiled, and TCRdb retains in-frame clones only, with some absent. Counted here are over 25,000 clones, around 80% occurring once; the ten biggest clones make up more than 15%. V was clipped by 3 bases and J by 4 bases, with 10 bases between them. Germline V CDR1 and CDR2: SNHLY, FYNNEI. This CDR3 contains 14 residues. The source material was peripheral blood, sampled before any cancer treatment. The source is a male donor at least 60 years old with stage III squamous cell lung carcinoma. V and J are TRBV2 and TRBJ2-1; D unresolved. In DNA form, the CDR3 reads TGTGCCAGCAGTGAGCTCGTCACGTACAATGAGCAGTTCTTC. The encoded protein is CASSELVTYNEQFF.